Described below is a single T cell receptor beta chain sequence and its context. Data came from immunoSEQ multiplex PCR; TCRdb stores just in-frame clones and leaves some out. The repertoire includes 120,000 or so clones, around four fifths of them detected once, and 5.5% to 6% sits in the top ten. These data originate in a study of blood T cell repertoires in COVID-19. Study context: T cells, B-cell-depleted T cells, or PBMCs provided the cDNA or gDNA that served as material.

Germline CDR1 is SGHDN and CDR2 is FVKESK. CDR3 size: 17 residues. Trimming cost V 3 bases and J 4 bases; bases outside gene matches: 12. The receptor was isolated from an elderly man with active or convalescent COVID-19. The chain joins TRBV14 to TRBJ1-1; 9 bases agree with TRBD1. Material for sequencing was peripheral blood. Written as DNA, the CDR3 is TGTGCCAGCAGCCATCAAACAGGGGGCTGGAGAGGCACTGAAGCTTTCTTT. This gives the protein CASSHQTGGWRGTEAFF.